Listed below are T cell receptor beta chains from one sample, sequenced in a study of T cell responses to AZD1222 COVID-19 vaccine. Clones were sequenced by immunoSEQ multiplex PCR, and TCRdb holds only the in-frame ones, with some missing. The sample shows tens of thousands of clones, more than 80% of them seen only once. Here the sequenced sample was peripheral blood, taken on day 0 of AZD1222 vaccination. These receptors were collected from an adult in good health. Each CDR3 is given with its conserved first and last residue. Fields, in order: J gene, V gene, D gene, clone size, CDR3 DNA, CDR3 protein. D genes are given only for firm matches. Size is omitted from some rows. Given values are once, few, many or a class for expanded clones.

>TRBJ1-2|TRBV5-3|.|.
TGTGCCAGAAGCTTGGCCGGGGGGGCCGAGCATGGCTACACCTTC
CARSLAGGAEHGYTF
>TRBJ2-2|TRBV29-1|.|.
TGCAGCGTGTCAGGCCCGATCGGAACCGGGGAGCTGTTTTTT
CSVSGPIGTGELFF
>TRBJ1-1|TRBV14|.|.
TGTGCCAGCAGCCCATGGCCTGAAGCTTTCTTT
CASSPWPEAFF
>TRBJ2-7|TRBV20-1|.|.
TGCAGTGCTCTACAGGGCTACGAGCAGTACTTC
CSALQGYEQYF
>TRBJ2-5|TRBV12-3/TRBV12-4|.|few
TGTGCCAGCAGTCTCCAAGAGACCCAGTACTTC
CASSLQETQYF
>TRBJ2-7|TRBV11-1|TRBD1|.
TGTGCCAGCAGCTTAACAGGGGCAAGGGAGCAGTACTTC
CASSLTGAREQYF
>TRBJ2-2|TRBV6-6|.|once
TGTGCCAGCAGTCTTCAGGGGCCTCGGGTCACCGGGGAGCTGTTTTTT
CASSLQGPRVTGELFF
>TRBJ1-4|TRBV4-3|.|.
TGCGCCAGCAGCCAAGACCGGGGGAGATTTGAAAAACTGTTTTTT
CASSQDRGRFEKLFF
>TRBJ1-1|TRBV11-3|TRBD1|.
TGTGCCAGCAGCCGACAGGGTCACACTGAAGCTTTCTTT
CASSRQGHTEAFF
>TRBJ2-5|TRBV28|.|.
TGTGCCAGCAGTCCGCTACAGGGGACTGAGACCCAGTACTTC
CASSPLQGTETQYF
>TRBJ1-4|TRBV5-1|TRBD1|.
TGCGCCAGCAGCTTAGAACGGGGACAGGGGAACGAAAAACTGTTTTTT
CASSLERGQGNEKLFF
>TRBJ1-5|TRBV7-2|.|.
TGTGCCAGCAGCTTAACCGGGGGCCCCATTCAGCCCCAGCATTTT
CASSLTGGPIQPQHF
>TRBJ1-3|TRBV15|.|.
TGTGCCACCAGCAGAGATTGGACGTCGGAGGCTGGAAACACCATATATTTT
CATSRDWTSEAGNTIYF
>TRBJ2-7|TRBV11-2|TRBD2|few
TGTGCCAGCAGCCCTATAGCGGGAGGAAGGAACGAGCAGTACTTC
CASSPIAGGRNEQYF
>TRBJ2-1|TRBV30|.|.
TGTGCCTGGAGTGTGTTGTGGGCATACAATGTTGAGCAGTTCTTC
CAWSVLWAYNVEQFF
>TRBJ1-2|TRBV6-5|.|.
TGTGCCAGCAAAGACTCCGACGGTCACACCTTC
CASKDSDGHTF
>TRBJ1-2|TRBV2|.|.
TGTGCCAGCAGTGAGAACAGCTATGGCTACACCTTC
CASSENSYGYTF
>TRBJ1-2|TRBV10-3|TRBD1|.
TGTGCCATCAGGGACAGGCTCAACTATGGCTACACCTTC
CAIRDRLNYGYTF
>TRBJ2-4|TRBV19|TRBD1|.
TGTGCCAGTAGTATCCGCGGACAGGGGAGGGACATTCAGTACTTC
CASSIRGQGRDIQYF
>TRBJ1-2|TRBV28|TRBD1|.
TGTGCCAGCAACGCGGGACAGGGGGTTAACTATGGCTACACCTTC
CASNAGQGVNYGYTF
>TRBJ1-2|TRBV24-1|TRBD1|.
TGTGCCACCAGTGACCCCTGGACAGGGGACTATGGCTACACCTTC
CATSDPWTGDYGYTF
>TRBJ1-4|TRBV3-1/TRBV3-2|TRBD1|.
TGTGCCAGCAACTCGGCTCGAGGGACAGGGAATGAAAAACTGTTTTTT
CASNSARGTGNEKLFF
>TRBJ1-4|TRBV27|.|once
TGTGCCAGCAGTTCCGGGAGTGCAACTAATGAAAAACTGTTTTTT
CASSSGSATNEKLFF
>TRBJ1-5|TRBV6-5|.|.
TGTGCCAGCTACGGATCCGAGAGGCAGCCCCAGCATTTT
CASYGSERQPQHF
>TRBJ1-5|TRBV4-3|.|.
TGCGCCAGCAGCCAAGAGTTAACCTCTGAATCAACCCAGCATTTT
CASSQELTSESTQHF
>TRBJ2-5|TRBV5-4|TRBD1|.
TGTGCCAGCAGCTGGGACAGGGGGGAGACCCAGTACTTC
CASSWDRGETQYF
>TRBJ1-1|TRBV30|.|.
TGTGCCTGGATCGCGGGCTACTCGAACACTGAAGCTTTCTTT
CAWIAGYSNTEAFF
>TRBJ2-3|TRBV6-5|.|.
TGTGCCAGCAGTTATAAGGTCTCTAGCACAGATACGCAGTATTTT
CASSYKVSSTDTQYF
>TRBJ2-7|TRBV29-1|TRBD2|.
TGCAGCGTTGAAACCGGGACTAGCGCATCCTACGAGCAGTACTTC
CSVETGTSASYEQYF
>TRBJ2-5|TRBV12-3/TRBV12-4|.|.
TGTGCCAGCAGTTCGACCAGTTATGAGACCCAGTACTTC
CASSSTSYETQYF
>TRBJ2-1|TRBV7-3|TRBD2|.
TGTGCCAGCAGCGCACCGGGACTAGCGGGGGGGCCGGGCGATGAGCAGTTCTTC
CASSAPGLAGGPGDEQFF